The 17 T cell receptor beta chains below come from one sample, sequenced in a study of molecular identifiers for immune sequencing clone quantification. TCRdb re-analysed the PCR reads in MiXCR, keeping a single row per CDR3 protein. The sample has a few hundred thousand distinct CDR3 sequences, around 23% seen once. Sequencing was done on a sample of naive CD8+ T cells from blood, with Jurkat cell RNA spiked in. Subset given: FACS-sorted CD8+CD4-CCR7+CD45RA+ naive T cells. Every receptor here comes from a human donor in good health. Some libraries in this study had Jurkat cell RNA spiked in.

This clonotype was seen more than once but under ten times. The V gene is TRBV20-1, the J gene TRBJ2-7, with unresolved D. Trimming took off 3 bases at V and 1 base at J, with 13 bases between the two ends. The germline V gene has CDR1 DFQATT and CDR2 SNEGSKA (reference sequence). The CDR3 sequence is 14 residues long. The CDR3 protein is CSASLFGFSYEQYF. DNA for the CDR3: TGCAGTGCTAGTTTATTCGGGTTTTCCTACGAGCAGTACTTC.

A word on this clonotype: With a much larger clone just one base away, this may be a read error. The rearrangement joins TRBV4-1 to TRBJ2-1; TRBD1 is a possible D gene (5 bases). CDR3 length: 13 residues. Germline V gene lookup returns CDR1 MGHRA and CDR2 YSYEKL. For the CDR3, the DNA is TGCGCCAGCAGCCCCGACAGATACAATGGGCAGTTCTTC. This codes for CASSPDRYNGQFF.

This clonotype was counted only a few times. CDR3 sequence reads: CASSYGTGRYEQYF. The CDR3, as DNA: TGTGCCAGCAGTTACGGGACAGGGCGCTACGAGCAGTACTTC. V usage is TRBV6-5 and J usage is TRBJ2-7; 9 bases agree with TRBD1. Trimming took 2 bases from V and 3 from J; bases not matched to a gene: 2. The germline gives CDR1 MNHEY, CDR2 SVGAGI. The CDR3 totals 14 residues.

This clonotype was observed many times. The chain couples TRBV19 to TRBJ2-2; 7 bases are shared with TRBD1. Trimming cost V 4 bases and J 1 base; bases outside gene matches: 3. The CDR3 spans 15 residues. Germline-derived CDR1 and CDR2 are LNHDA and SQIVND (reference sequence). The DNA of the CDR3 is TGTGCCAGTAGTAAACGACAGGGGAACACCGGGGAGCTGTTTTTT. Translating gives CASSKRQGNTGELFF.

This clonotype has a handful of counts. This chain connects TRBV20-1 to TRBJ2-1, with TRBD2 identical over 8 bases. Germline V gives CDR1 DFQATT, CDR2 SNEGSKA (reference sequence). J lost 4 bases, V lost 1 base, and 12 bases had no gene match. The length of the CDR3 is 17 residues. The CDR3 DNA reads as TGCAGTGCTAGAGCCAGCGGGAGCGCTTTTGGGTACAATGAGCAGTTCTTC. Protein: CSARASGSAFGYNEQFF.

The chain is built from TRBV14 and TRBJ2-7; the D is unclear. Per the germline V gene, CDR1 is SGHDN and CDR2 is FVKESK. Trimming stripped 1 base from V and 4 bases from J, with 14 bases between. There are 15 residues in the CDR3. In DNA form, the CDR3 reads TGTGCCAGCAGCCAAGGTCGGCCAGAGTGGTACGAGCAGTACTTC. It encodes CASSQGRPEWYEQYF.

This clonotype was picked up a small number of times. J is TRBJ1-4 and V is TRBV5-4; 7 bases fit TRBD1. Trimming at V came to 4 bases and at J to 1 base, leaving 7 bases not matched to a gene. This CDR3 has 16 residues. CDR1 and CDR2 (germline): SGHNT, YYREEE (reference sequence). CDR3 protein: CASSLTGFGTNEKLFF. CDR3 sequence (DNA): TGTGCCAGCAGCCTGACAGGGTTTGGAACTAATGAAAAACTGTTTTTT. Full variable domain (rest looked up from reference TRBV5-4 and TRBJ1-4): ETGVTQSPTHLIKTRGQQVTLRCSSQSGHNTVSWYQQALGQGPQFIFQYYREEENGRGNFPPRFSGLQFPNYSSELNVNALELDDSALYLCASSLTGFGTNEKLFFGSGTQLSVL.

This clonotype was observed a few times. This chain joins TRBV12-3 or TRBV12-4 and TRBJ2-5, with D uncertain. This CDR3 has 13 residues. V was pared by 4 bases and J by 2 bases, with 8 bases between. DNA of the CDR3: TGTGCCAGCAGTTATAGAAAACAAGAGACCCAGTACTTC. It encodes CASSYRKQETQYF.

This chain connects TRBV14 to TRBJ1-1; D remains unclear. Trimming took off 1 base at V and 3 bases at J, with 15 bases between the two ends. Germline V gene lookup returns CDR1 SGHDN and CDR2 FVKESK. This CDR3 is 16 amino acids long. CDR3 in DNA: TGTGCCAGCAGCCAAGGGGTTGGGGTTGCGGACACTGAAGCTTTCTTT. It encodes CASSQGVGVADTEAFF.

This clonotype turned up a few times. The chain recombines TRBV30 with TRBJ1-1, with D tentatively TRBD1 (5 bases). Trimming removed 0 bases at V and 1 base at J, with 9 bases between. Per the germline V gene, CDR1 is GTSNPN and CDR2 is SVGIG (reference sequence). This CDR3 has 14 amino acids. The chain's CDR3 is CAWSVPGENTEAFF. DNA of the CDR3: TGTGCCTGGAGTGTCCCGGGGGAGAACACTGAAGCTTTCTTT.

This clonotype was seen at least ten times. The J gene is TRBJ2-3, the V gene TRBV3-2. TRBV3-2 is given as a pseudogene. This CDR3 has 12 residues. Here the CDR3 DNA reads TGCGCCAGCAGCCATCACACAGATACGCAGTATTTT. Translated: CASSHHTDTQYF.

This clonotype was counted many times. CDR3 protein: CASSLEAAGTDTQYF. Here the CDR3 DNA reads TGTGCCAGCAGTTTGGAAGCGGCGGGCACAGATACGCAGTATTTT. The chain couples TRBV28 to TRBJ2-3; TRBD2 might be the D (5 bases). The germline V gene has CDR1 MDHEN and CDR2 SYDVKM. V lost 3 bases and J lost 1, with 11 bases in between. This CDR3 comprises 15 residues.

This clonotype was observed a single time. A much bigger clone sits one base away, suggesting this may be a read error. DNA of the CDR3: TGCAGCGTTGAGGACAGCCCGGAAGGCTACACCTTC. This codes for CSVEDSPEGYTF. The chain has TRBV29-1 and TRBJ1-2; TRBD1 is a possible D gene (6 bases). Trimming shortened V by 3 bases and J by 8 bases, and 13 bases separated the two germline ends. The CDR3 is 12 residues long. The V gene's germline CDR1 is SQVTM and CDR2 ANQGSEA.

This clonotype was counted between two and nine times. The CDR3 protein is CASSYPLSGRSHEQYF. CDR3 nucleotide sequence: TGTGCCAGCAGCTACCCGCTTAGCGGGAGAAGTCACGAGCAGTACTTC. V usage is TRBV5-6 and J usage is TRBJ2-7; 9 bases map to TRBD2. The CDR3 is 16 residues long. Germline V gene lookup returns CDR1 SGHDT and CDR2 YYEEEE. V lost 3 bases to trimming and J lost 5 bases; unmatched junction nucleotides: 12.

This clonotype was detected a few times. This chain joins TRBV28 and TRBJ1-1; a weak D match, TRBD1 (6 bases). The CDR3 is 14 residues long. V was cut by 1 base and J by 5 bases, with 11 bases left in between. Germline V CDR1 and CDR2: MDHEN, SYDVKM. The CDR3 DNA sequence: TGTGCCAGCAGTTTATATCAGGGGAGGACTGAAGCTTTCTTT. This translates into CASSLYQGRTEAFF.

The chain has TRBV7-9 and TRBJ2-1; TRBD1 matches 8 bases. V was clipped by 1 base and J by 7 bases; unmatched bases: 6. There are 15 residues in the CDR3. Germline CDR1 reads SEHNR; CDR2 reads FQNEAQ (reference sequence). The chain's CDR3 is CASSLVTGGWNEQFF. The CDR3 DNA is TGTGCCAGCAGCTTAGTTACAGGGGGTTGGAATGAGCAGTTCTTC.

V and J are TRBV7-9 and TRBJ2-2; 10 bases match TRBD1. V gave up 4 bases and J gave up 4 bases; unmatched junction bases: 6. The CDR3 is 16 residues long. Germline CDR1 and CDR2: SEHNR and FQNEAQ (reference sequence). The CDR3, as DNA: TGTGCCAGCAGCTCGACAGGGGGCCAACTCACCGGGGAGCTGTTTTTT. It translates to CASSSTGGQLTGELFF. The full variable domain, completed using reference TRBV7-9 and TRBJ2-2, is DTGVSQNPRHKITKRGQNVTFRCDPISEHNRLYWYRQTLGQGPEFLTYFQNEAQLEKSRLLSDRFSAERPKGSFSTLEIQRTEQGDSAMYLCASSSTGGQLTGELFFGEGSRLTVL.